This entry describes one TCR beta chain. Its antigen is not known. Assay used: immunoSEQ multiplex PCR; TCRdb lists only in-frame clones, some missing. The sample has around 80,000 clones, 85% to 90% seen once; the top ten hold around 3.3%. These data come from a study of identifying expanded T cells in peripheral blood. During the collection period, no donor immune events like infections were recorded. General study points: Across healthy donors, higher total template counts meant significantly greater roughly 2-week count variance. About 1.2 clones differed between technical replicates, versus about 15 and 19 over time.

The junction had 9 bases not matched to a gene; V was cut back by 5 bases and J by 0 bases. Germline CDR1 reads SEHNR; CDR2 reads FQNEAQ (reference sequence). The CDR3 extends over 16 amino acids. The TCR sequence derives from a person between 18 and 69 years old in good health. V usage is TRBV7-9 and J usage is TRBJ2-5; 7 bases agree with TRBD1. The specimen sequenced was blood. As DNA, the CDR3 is TGTGCCAGCAGCATTACACAGGGGCTGAACCAAGAGACCCAGTACTTC. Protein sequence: CASSITQGLNQETQYF.